Listed here is a single T cell receptor beta chain. The antigen is undetermined. 60 Vbeta and 13 Jbeta primers were used in PCR. TCRdb keeps only in-frame clones here, not all; method: immunoSEQ multiplex PCR. The sample contains tens of thousands of clones, 60% to 70% of which appear only once. This CDR3 has 16 amino acids. From germline, CDR1 is SGDLS and CDR2 YYNGEE. With 3 bases clipped from V and 4 bases from J, the junction kept 6 bases outside the gene matches. This specimen comes from a study of cytomegalovirus exposure and HLA in healthy donors. Study-wide findings and caveats: The records held CMV serostatus as the only immune exposure information.

This TCR was recovered from a woman younger than 45 in good health and CMV-seronegative. The rearrangement links TRBV9 to TRBJ1-4, with TRBD1 matching over 10 bases. The sequenced sample consisted of PBMCs. CDR3 coding DNA: TGTGCCAGCAGCGGCGGACAGGGGGGACTTAATGAAAAACTGTTTTTT. Translated: CASSGGQGGLNEKLFF.